Listed below are T cell receptor beta chains from one sample, sequenced in a study of T cell responses to AZD1222 COVID-19 vaccine. Assay used: immunoSEQ multiplex PCR; TCRdb lists only in-frame clones, some missing. This table has some 110,000 clones, 70% to 90% appearing once. Sequenced material: peripheral blood, taken on day 0 of AZD1222 vaccination. The receptors here all came from an adult in good health. Both conserved end residues are part of each CDR3. A D gene is named only where the DNA matches it firmly. The size of a clone is reported for some rows only, either as once, few or many, or as a class for expanded clones.

.	TRBV28	.	TRBJ1-5	18	CASSLSGQVIDSNQPQHF	TGTGCCAGCAGTTTATCTGGGCAGGTGATTGATAGCAATCAGCCCCAGCATTTT
.	TRBV30	.	TRBJ2-1	11	CALLRGLGQFF	TGTGCCTTACTCAGGGGACTGGGGCAGTTCTTC
.	TRBV19	.	TRBJ1-3	15	CASSIEIGYGNTIYF	TGTGCCAGTAGTATTGAAATAGGATATGGAAACACCATATATTTT
.	TRBV1	.	TRBJ1-2	18	CTSSQGRDSARFNYGYTF	TGCACCAGCAGCCAGGGCCGGGACAGCGCACGATTCAACTATGGCTACACCTTC
.	TRBV3-1/TRBV3-2	.	TRBJ2-7	12	CASSHRGTEQYF	TGTGCCAGCAGCCACCGTGGGACCGAGCAGTACTTC
.	TRBV28	.	TRBJ1-5	15	CASSLEPGFNQPQHF	TGTGCCAGCAGTTTAGAGCCTGGGTTTAATCAGCCCCAGCATTTT
.	TRBV5-1	few	TRBJ2-7	14	CASSLGRQGYEQYF	TGCGCCAGCAGCTTGGGGCGCCAGGGGTACGAGCAGTACTTC
.	TRBV2	.	TRBJ1-6	16	CASSEGSQANNSPLHF	TGTGCCAGCAGTGAAGGCTCACAGGCTAATAATTCACCCCTCCACTTT
TRBD1	TRBV11-2	.	TRBJ2-7	16	CASSRQTGGDEYEQYF	TGTGCCAGCAGCCGACAGACAGGGGGCGACGAATACGAGCAGTACTTC
.	TRBV28	.	TRBJ1-2	12	CASTTEARGYTF	TGTGCCAGCACCACCGAGGCCCGTGGCTACACCTTC
TRBD2	TRBV11-3	once	TRBJ2-3	16	CASSLGLAGGTDTQYF	TGTGCCAGCAGCCTTGGACTAGCGGGGGGCACAGATACGCAGTATTTT
.	TRBV7-9	.	TRBJ2-5	14	CASSFWTVQETQYF	TGTGCCAGCAGCTTCTGGACAGTCCAAGAGACCCAGTACTTC
TRBD1	TRBV6-2/TRBV6-3	few	TRBJ1-4	16	CASSQPSGQGIRKLFF	TGTGCCAGCAGCCAACCTTCGGGACAGGGGATAAGAAAACTGTTTTTT
.	TRBV7-7	.	TRBJ2-3	14	CASSAGLGADTQYF	TGTGCTAGCAGCGCGGGGTTGGGGGCAGATACGCAGTATTTT
TRBD1	TRBV28	.	TRBJ2-5	17	CASRGDRGRSIQETQYF	TGTGCCAGCAGGGGGGACAGGGGTAGGTCGATTCAAGAGACCCAGTACTTC
.	TRBV12-3/TRBV12-4	.	TRBJ2-1	12	CASSLVGNEQFF	TGTGCCAGCAGTTTAGTAGGGAATGAGCAGTTCTTC
.	TRBV27	.	TRBJ1-5	15	CASSLTGGSNQPQHF	TGTGCCAGCAGTTTAACCGGGGGTAGCAATCAGCCCCAGCATTTT
TRBD1	TRBV7-9	once	TRBJ1-2	15	CASSLEGAVNYGYTF	TGTGCCAGCAGCTTAGAGGGGGCCGTAAACTATGGCTACACCTTC
.	TRBV27	.	TRBJ1-5	12	CASSSRNQPQHF	TGTGCCAGCAGTTCGAGAAATCAGCCCCAGCATTTT
.	TRBV27	.	TRBJ2-1	13	CASRRDRYNEQFF	TGTGCCAGCAGGCGGGACAGATACAATGAGCAGTTCTTC
TRBD2	TRBV27	.	TRBJ2-1	14	CATGRQGIYNEQFF	TGTGCCACCGGGAGGCAAGGGATCTACAATGAGCAGTTCTTC
.	TRBV10-1	.	TRBJ2-2	15	CASSDGGRRDGELFF	TGCGCCAGCAGTGACGGGGGGCGCAGGGACGGGGAGCTGTTTTTT
.	TRBV12-3/TRBV12-4	.	TRBJ2-7	10	CASSPSEQYF	TGTGCCAGCAGTCCCTCCGAGCAGTACTTC
.	TRBV18	.	TRBJ2-7	14	CASSPGPSKNEQYF	TGTGCCAGCTCACCGGGCCCCTCTAAAAACGAGCAGTACTTC
TRBD1	TRBV28	.	TRBJ2-6	21	CASSLWQTGGNIPSGANVLTF	TGTGCCAGCAGTTTATGGCAGACAGGGGGCAATATCCCTTCTGGGGCCAACGTCCTGACTTTC
TRBD1	TRBV2	.	TRBJ2-7	12	CASGTGAYEQYF	TGTGCCAGCGGGACAGGCGCCTACGAGCAGTACTTC
.	TRBV24-1	.	TRBJ2-2	17	CATSDEKRGPDTGELFF	TGTGCCACCAGTGATGAAAAAAGAGGGCCGGACACCGGGGAGCTGTTTTTT
.	TRBV21-1	.	TRBJ2-3	14	CASGALCSTDTQYF	TGTGCCAGCGGGGCCCTATGTAGCACAGATACGCAGTATTTT
.	TRBV7-2	once	TRBJ2-1	12	CASSPDLYKQFF	TGTGCCAGCAGCCCAGACCTTTACAAGCAGTTCTTC
TRBD1	TRBV5-1	.	TRBJ1-2	16	CASSSLDRDRGHGYTF	TGCGCCAGCAGTTCTCTAGACCGGGACAGGGGCCATGGCTACACCTTC
.	TRBV5-1	.	TRBJ2-3	14	CASSSGRGRDTQYF	TGCGCCAGCAGCTCCGGGCGGGGCCGAGATACGCAGTATTTT
.	TRBV29-1	few	TRBJ1-2	12	CSAWTDDDGYTF	TGCAGCGCTTGGACAGATGATGATGGCTACACCTTC
.	TRBV3-1/TRBV3-2	.	TRBJ1-2	15	CASSQDRRADYGYTF	TGTGCCAGCAGCCAAGATCGTCGAGCGGATTATGGCTACACCTTC
.	TRBV7-2	.	TRBJ1-2	15	CASSLAPDGTYGYTF	TGTGCCAGCAGCTTAGCTCCGGACGGGACCTATGGCTACACCTTC
TRBD1	TRBV5-1	.	TRBJ1-5	16	CASSLTGGGSNQPQHF	TGCGCCAGCAGCTTAACAGGGGGAGGTAGCAATCAGCCCCAGCATTTT
.	TRBV30	.	TRBJ1-1	13	CAWSVGPNTEAFF	TGTGCCTGGAGTGTCGGTCCGAACACTGAAGCTTTCTTT
.	TRBV5-8	.	TRBJ1-5	18	CASSLGLRRGSHNQPQHF	TGTGCCAGCAGCTTGGGGCTCAGGCGGGGCAGCCACAATCAGCCCCAGCATTTT
.	TRBV10-1	.	TRBJ1-5	15	CASTLQRGFNQPQHF	TGCGCCAGCACATTACAGAGGGGCTTCAATCAGCCCCAGCATTTT
TRBD1	TRBV3-1/TRBV3-2	.	TRBJ1-1	13	CASSHGQDRDCFF	TGTGCCAGCAGCCATGGGCAGGACAGGGATTGTTTCTTT
TRBD1	TRBV9	.	TRBJ1-5	13	CASSAGQNQPQHF	TGTGCCAGCAGCGCGGGACAGAATCAGCCCCAGCATTTT
.	TRBV28	.	TRBJ1-3	15	CASSRQDSSGNTIYF	TGTGCCAGCAGCCGCCAGGACAGCTCTGGAAACACCATATATTTT
TRBD1	TRBV6-1	.	TRBJ1-1	12	CASSEATGELLF	TGTGCCAGCAGTGAAGCTACAGGGGAGCTACTCTTT
TRBD1	TRBV9	.	TRBJ1-2	13	CASSERQGGGYTF	TGTGCCAGCAGCGAGCGACAGGGTGGGGGCTACACCTTC
TRBD2	TRBV5-1	.	TRBJ2-3	16	CASSSLAGGPTDTQYF	TGCGCCAGCAGCTCGTTAGCGGGGGGCCCCACAGATACGCAGTATTTT
.	TRBV7-2	.	TRBJ2-6	16	CASGDFPISGANVLTF	TGTGCCAGCGGGGATTTTCCTATCTCTGGGGCCAACGTCCTGACTTTC
.	TRBV30	.	TRBJ1-4	14	CAWSIRRTAEKLFF	TGTGCCTGGAGCATACGACGGACGGCTGAAAAACTGTTTTTT
.	TRBV3-1/TRBV3-2	.	TRBJ2-1	13	CASSQGQKGGQFF	TGTGCCAGCAGCCAGGGTCAAAAAGGGGGTCAGTTCTTC